This TCR beta chain appears in the sequencing data of a study of naive and memory T cell subsets. This clonotype came up a few times. Ligated cDNA underwent four rounds of PCR with nested alpha and beta constant region primers and SP2. TCRdb reanalysed the 5' RACE reads using MiXCR and keeps one entry per CDR3 protein. The sample lists 50,000 to 65,000 distinct CDR3 sequences; 6.5% to 8.5% were seen once. The CDR3 extends over 16 amino acids. From germline, CDR1 is SGHKS and CDR2 YYEKEE (reference sequence). Deletions cut 0 bases from V and 3 bases from J, with 15 bases between. An oligonucleotide containing a UMI was ligated to the 3' end of TCR cDNA. Adult healthy volunteers gave 2.5 ml peripheral blood for whole-blood RNA.

This clonotype originated in a female donor in good health. J is TRBJ1-2 and V is TRBV5-5, with D tentatively TRBD1 (6 bases). The CDR3 DNA reads as TGTGCCAGCAGCTTGGCCGGTGGGCAGGGGCACTATGGCTACACCTTC. Its translation: CASSLAGGQGHYGYTF.